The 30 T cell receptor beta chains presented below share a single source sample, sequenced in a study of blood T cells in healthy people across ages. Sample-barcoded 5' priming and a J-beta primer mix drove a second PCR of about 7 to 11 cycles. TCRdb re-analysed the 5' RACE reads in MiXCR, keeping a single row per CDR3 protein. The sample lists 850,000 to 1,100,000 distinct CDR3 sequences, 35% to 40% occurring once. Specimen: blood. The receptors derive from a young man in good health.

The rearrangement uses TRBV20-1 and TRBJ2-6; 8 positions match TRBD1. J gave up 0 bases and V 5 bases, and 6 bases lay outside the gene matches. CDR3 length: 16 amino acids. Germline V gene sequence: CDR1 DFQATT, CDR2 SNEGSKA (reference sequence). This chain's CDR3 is CSAVGQASSGANVLTF. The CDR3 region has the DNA TGCAGTGCTGTGGGACAGGCGTCCTCTGGGGCCAACGTCCTGACTTTC.

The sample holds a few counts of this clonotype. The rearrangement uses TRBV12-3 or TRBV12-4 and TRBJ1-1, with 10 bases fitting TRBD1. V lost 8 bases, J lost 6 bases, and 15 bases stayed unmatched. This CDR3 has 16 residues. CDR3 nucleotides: TGTGCCAGCGGCGCCCGGGACAGGGGTTCCAAAGCTGAAGCTTTCTTT. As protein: CASGARDRGSKAEAFF.

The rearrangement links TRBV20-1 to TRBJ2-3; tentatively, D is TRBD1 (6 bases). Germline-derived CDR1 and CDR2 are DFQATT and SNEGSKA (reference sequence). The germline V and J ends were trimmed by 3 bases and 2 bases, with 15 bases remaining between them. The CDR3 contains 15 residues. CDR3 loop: CSASRPDSITDTQYF. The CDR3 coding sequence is TGCAGTGCTAGTAGGCCGGACAGCATCACAGATACGCAGTATTTT.

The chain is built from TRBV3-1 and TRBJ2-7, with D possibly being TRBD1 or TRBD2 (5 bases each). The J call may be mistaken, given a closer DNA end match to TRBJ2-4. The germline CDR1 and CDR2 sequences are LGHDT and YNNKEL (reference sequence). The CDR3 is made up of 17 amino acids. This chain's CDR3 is CASSQVGASGKQDIQYF. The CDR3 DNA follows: TGTGCCAGCAGCCAAGTAGGTGCCTCCGGGAAACAGGACATTCAGTACTTC.

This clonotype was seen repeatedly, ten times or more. CDR3 amino acids: CASSQDPYSNQPQHF. CDR3 DNA: TGCGCCAGCAGCCAAGATCCATATAGCAATCAGCCCCAGCATTTT. The rearrangement joins TRBV4-3 to TRBJ1-5; D not resolved. Trimming pared 0 bases from V and 0 bases from J, leaving 6 bases between. Germline values: CDR1 LGHNA, CDR2 YSLEER. The CDR3 runs 15 residues.

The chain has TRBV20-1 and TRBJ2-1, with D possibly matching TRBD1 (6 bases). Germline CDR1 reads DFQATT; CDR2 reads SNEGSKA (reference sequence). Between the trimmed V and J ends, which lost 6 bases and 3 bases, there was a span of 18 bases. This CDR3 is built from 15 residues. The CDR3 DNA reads TGCAGTGCCCAAAGGTGGGACAAGAGCTACAATGAGCAGTTCTTC. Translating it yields CSAQRWDKSYNEQFF.

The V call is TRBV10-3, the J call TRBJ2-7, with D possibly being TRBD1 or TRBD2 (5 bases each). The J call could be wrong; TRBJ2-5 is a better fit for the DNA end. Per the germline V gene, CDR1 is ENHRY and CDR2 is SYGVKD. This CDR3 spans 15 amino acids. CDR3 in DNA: TGTGCCATCAGGAAGGGACGGGGCGAATGGGAGACCCAGTACTTC. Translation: CAIRKGRGEWETQYF.

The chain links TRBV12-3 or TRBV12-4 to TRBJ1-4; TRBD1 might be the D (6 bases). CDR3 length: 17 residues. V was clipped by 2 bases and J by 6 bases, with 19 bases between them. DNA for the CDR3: TGTGCCAGCAGTTTACGCCCCATAGGCGAGGGGGATGAAAAACTGTTTTTT. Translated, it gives CASSLRPIGEGDEKLFF.

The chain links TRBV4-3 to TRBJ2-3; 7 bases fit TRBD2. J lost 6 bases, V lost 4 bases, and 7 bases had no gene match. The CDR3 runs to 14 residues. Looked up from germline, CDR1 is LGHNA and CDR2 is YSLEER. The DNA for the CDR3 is TGCGCCAGCAGCCCGATGACTAGCTCGGATACGCAGTATTTT. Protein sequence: CASSPMTSSDTQYF.

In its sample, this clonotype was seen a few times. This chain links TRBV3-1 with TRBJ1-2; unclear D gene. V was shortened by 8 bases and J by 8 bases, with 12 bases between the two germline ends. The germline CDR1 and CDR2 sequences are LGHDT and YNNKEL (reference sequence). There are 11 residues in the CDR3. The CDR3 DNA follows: TGTGCCAGCCGACGATCTCGGGGCTACACCTTC. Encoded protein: CASRRSRGYTF.

CDR3 coding DNA: TGCAGTTCCACAGGTCCCCCTAACTATGGCTACACCTTC. Translating it yields CSSTGPPNYGYTF. The rearrangement joins TRBV20-1 to TRBJ1-2; D is perhaps TRBD1 (5 bases). Germline values: CDR1 DFQATT, CDR2 SNEGSKA (reference sequence). The length of the CDR3 is 13 residues. V gave up 8 bases and J gave up 0 bases, with 13 bases separating them.

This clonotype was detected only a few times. The CDR3 is CAISAPEKSNTGELFF. The CDR3 nucleotides are TGTGCCATCAGCGCTCCAGAAAAATCGAACACCGGGGAGCTGTTTTTT. This chain uses TRBV10-3 with TRBJ2-2; no definite D call. The CDR3 sequence is 16 residues long. Per germline, CDR1 ENHRY and CDR2 SYGVKD. V shed 6 bases and J shed 0 bases, with 14 bases lying between them.

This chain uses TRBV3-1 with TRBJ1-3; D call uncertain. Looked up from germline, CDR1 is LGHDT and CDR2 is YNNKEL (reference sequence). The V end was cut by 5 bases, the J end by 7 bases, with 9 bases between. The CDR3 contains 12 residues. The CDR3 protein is CASSSTGNTIYF. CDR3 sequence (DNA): TGTGCCAGCAGCTCGACGGGGAACACCATATATTTT. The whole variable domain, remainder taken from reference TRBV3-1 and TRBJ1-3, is DTAVSQTPKYLVTQMGNDKSIKCEQNLGHDTMYWYKQDSKKFLKIMFSYNNKELIINETVPNRFSPKSPDKAHLNLHINSLELGDSAVYFCASSSTGNTIYFGEGSWLTVV.

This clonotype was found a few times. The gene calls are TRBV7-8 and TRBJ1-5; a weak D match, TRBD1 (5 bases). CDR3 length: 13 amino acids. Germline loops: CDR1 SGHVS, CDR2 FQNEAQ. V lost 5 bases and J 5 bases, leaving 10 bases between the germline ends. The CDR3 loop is CASSSDRHQPQHF. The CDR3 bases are TGTGCCAGCAGCAGTGACAGACATCAGCCCCAGCATTTT.

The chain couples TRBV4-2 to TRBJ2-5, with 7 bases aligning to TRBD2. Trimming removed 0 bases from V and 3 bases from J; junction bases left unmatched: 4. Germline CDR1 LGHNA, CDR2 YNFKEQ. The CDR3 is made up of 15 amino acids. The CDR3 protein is CASSQEGLVEETQYF. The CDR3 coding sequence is TGTGCCAGCAGCCAAGAAGGACTAGTTGAAGAGACCCAGTACTTC.

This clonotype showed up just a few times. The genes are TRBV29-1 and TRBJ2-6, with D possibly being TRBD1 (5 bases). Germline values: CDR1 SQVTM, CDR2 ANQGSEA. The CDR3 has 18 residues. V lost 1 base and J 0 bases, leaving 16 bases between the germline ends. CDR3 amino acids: CSVEVRAQSPSGANVLTF. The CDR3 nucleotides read TGCAGCGTTGAAGTCAGGGCACAGTCCCCCTCTGGGGCCAACGTCCTGACTTTC.

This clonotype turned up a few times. CDR3 amino acids: CASSSAAMNTEAFF. The CDR3 DNA follows: TGTGCCAGCTCAAGCGCAGCGATGAACACTGAAGCTTTCTTT. The chain is built from TRBV18 and TRBJ1-1, with no clear D. Germline CDR1 is KGHSH and CDR2 is LQKENI. With 5 bases removed from V and 0 bases from J, the gap between germline ends came to 10 bases. This CDR3 is 14 amino acids long.

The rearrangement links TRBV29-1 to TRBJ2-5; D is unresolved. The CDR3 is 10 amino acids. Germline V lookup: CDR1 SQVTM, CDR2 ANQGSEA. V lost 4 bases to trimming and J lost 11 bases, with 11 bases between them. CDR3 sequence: CSVGSYGQYF. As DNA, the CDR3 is TGCAGCGTTGGCAGTTACGGGCAGTACTTC. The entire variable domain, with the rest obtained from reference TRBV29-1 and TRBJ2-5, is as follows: SAVISQKPSRDICQRGTSLTIQCQVDSQVTMMFWYRQQPGQSLTLIATANQGSEATYESGFVIDKFPISRPNLTFSTLTVSNMSPEDSSIYLCSVGSYGQYFGPGTRLLVL.

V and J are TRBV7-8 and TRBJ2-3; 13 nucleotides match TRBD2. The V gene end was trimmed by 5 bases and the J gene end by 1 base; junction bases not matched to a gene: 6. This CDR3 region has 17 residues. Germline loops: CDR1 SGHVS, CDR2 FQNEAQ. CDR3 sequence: CASSLRLAGGGTDTQYF. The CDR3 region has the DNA TGTGCCAGCAGCCTGAGACTAGCGGGGGGTGGCACAGATACGCAGTATTTT. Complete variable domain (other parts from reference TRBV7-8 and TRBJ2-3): GAGVSQSPRYKVAKRGQDVALRCDPISGHVSLFWYQQALGQGPEFLTYFQNEAQLDKSGLPSDRFFAERPEGSVSTLKIQRTQQEDSAVYLCASSLRLAGGGTDTQYFGPGTRLTVL.

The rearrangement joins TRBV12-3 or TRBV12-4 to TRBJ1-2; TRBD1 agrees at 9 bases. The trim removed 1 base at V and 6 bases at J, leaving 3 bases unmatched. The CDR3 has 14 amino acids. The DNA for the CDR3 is TGTGCCAGCAGTTTAGGGGACAGGGCCCATGGCTACACCTTC. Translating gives CASSLGDRAHGYTF.

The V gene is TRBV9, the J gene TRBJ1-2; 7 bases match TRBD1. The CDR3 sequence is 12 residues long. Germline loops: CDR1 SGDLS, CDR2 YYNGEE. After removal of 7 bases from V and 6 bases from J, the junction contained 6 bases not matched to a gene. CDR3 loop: CASLSGGNGYTF. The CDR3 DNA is TGTGCCAGCTTATCAGGGGGTAATGGCTACACCTTC.

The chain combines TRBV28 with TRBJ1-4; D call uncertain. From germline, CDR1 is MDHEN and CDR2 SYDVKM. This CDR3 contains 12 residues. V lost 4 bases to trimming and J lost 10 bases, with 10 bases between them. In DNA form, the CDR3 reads TGTGCCAGCAGTTCTGCTAGGAGAAAACTGTTTTTT. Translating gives CASSSARRKLFF.

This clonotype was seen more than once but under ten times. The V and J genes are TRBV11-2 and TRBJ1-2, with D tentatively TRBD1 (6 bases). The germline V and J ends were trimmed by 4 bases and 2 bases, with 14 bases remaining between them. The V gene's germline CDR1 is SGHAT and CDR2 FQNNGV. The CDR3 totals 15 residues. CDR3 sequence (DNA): TGTGCCAGCAGCTCCCACGGCAGGGGAAACTATGGCTACACCTTC. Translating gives CASSSHGRGNYGYTF.

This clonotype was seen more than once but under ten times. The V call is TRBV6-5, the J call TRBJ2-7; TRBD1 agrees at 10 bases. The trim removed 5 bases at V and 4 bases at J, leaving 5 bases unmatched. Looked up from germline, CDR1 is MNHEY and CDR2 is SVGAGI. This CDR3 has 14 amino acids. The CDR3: CASSPDRGDYEQYF. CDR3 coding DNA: TGTGCCAGCAGTCCGGACAGGGGGGATTACGAGCAGTACTTC.

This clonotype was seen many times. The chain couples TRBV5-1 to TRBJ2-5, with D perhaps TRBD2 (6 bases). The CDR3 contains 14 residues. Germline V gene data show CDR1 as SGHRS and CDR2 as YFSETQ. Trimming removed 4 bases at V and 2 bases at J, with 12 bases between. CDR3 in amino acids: CASSVGTAQETQYF. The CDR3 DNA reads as TGCGCCAGCAGCGTCGGGACTGCTCAAGAGACCCAGTACTTC.

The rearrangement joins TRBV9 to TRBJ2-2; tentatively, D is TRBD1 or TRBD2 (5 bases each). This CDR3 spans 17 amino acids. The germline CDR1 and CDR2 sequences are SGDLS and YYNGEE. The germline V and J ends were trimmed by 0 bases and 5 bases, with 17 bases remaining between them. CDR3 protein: CASSVAPGTEGTGELFF. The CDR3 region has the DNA TGTGCCAGCAGCGTAGCTCCCGGGACCGAAGGAACCGGGGAGCTGTTTTTT. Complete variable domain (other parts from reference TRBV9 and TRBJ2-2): DSGVTQTPKHLITATGQRVTLRCSPRSGDLSVYWYQQSLDQGLQFLIQYYNGEERAKGNILERFSAQQFPDLHSELNLSSLELGDSALYFCASSVAPGTEGTGELFFGEGSRLTVL.

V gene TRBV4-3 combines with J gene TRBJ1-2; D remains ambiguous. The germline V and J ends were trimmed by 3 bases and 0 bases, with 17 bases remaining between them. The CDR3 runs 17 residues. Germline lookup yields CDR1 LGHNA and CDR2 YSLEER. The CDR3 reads CASSHASSDVTNYGYTF. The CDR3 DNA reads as TGCGCCAGCAGCCATGCGTCTTCGGACGTTACTAACTATGGCTACACCTTC.

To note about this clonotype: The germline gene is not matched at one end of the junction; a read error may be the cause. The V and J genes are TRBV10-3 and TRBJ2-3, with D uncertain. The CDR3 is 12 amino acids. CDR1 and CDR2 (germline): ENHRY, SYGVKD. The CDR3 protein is CAVSERSDTQYF. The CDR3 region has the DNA TGTGCCGTCAGTGAAAGGTCAGATACGCAGTATTTT.

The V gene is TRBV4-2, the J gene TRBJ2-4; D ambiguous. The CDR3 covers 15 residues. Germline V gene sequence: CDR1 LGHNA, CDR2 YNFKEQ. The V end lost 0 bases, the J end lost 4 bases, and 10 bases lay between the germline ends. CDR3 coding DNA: TGTGCCAGCAGCCAAGATTCCGAGGCTAAAAACATTCAGTACTTC. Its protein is CASSQDSEAKNIQYF.

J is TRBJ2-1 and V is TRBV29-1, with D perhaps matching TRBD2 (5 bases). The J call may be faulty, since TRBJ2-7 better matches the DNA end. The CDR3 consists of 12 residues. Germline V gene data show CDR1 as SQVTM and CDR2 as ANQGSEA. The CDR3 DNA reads TGCAGCATTGTCGGGGAATACAATGAGCAGTACTTC. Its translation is CSIVGEYNEQYF.